This passage covers 32 T cell receptor beta chains from one sample sequenced in a study of T-cell reconstitution after alpha-beta-depleted transplantation in children. During its preparation, the TCRbeta library received unique molecular identifiers. MiXCR, run by TCRdb on the PCR reads, gives a single entry per CDR3 protein. The top ten hold around 2.2% of the sample, which has about 600,000 distinct CDR3 sequences, 10% to 15% seen once. The material sequenced was PBMCs, mostly from graft donor cells, taken 360 days after TCRalphabeta/CD19-depleted stem cell transplant. These receptors were obtained from a male patient younger than 18 who had a stem cell transplant for acute myeloid leukemia, so the T cells may come from the graft donor.

This chain joins TRBV12-5 and TRBJ2-4; no clear D gene. This CDR3 contains 13 residues. Deletions cut 7 bases from V and 2 bases from J, with 9 bases between. In germline, CDR1 is LGHNT, CDR2 FRNRAP. DNA of the CDR3: TGTGCTAGTGCCTCCGGCTCCAAAAACATTCAGTACTTC. Translation gives CASASGSKNIQYF. The whole variable domain, filled in from reference TRBV12-5 and TRBJ2-4, reads DARVTQTPRHKVTEMGQEVTMRCQPILGHNTVFWYRQTMMQGLELLAYFRNRAPLDDSGMPKDRFSAEMPDATLATLKIQPSEPRDSAVYFCASASGSKNIQYFGAGTRLSVL.

This chain uses TRBV12-3 or TRBV12-4 with TRBJ1-5; D might be TRBD1 (5 bases). The CDR3 is made up of 13 amino acids. V was clipped by 2 bases and J by 7 bases, with 9 bases between them. Written as DNA, the CDR3 is TGTGCCAGCAGTTTACAGGGTGGGCAGCCCCAGCATTTT. As protein: CASSLQGGQPQHF.

This clonotype has more than one count but fewer than ten. V is TRBV5-1 and J is TRBJ2-5; TRBD2 matches 7 bases. J gave up 7 bases and V 3 bases, and 9 bases lay outside the gene matches. The CDR3 length is 14 residues. Per the germline V gene, CDR1 is SGHRS and CDR2 is YFSETQ. The CDR3 region has the DNA TGCGCCAGCAGCTCCCCTGCAGCGGGGTGGACCCAGTACTTC. Amino acids: CASSSPAAGWTQYF.

This clonotype was seen repeatedly, ten times or more. The rearrangement uses TRBV3-1 and TRBJ1-1; the D gene is possibly TRBD1 (6 bases). Between the trimmed V and J ends, which lost 3 bases and 10 bases, there was a span of 15 bases. The CDR3 runs to 13 residues. In germline, CDR1 is LGHDT, CDR2 YNNKEL (reference sequence). The CDR3 region has the DNA TGTGCCAGCAGCCAGCCAACAGGGTCGTCAGCTTTCTTT. This encodes CASSQPTGSSAFF. The full variable domain, its missing parts supplied by reference TRBV3-1 and TRBJ1-1, is DTAVSQTPKYLVTQMGNDKSIKCEQNLGHDTMYWYKQDSKKFLKIMFSYNNKELIINETVPNRFSPKSPDKAHLNLHINSLELGDSAVYFCASSQPTGSSAFFGQGTRLTVV.

The rearrangement links TRBV27 to TRBJ2-1; D is perhaps TRBD2 (6 bases). Germline V CDR1 and CDR2: MNHEY, SMNVEV (reference sequence). The CDR3 loop spans 15 amino acids. The V end was cut by 2 bases, the J end by 6 bases, with 14 bases between. CDR3 coding DNA: TGTGCCAGCAGTTTAAGGGACTTCAACTCCAATGAGCAGTTCTTC. It encodes CASSLRDFNSNEQFF.

Ten or more counts support this clonotype. The chain combines TRBV24-1 with TRBJ2-1, with 10 bases lining up with TRBD2. Germline lookup yields CDR1 KGHDR and CDR2 SFDVKD. This CDR3 is built from 14 residues. With V trimmed by 7 bases and J by 6 bases, 5 bases remained unmatched. For the CDR3, the DNA is TGTGCCACCAGCGGGACTAGCGTGCGCAATGAGCAGTTCTTC. It encodes CATSGTSVRNEQFF.

The chain employs TRBV28 and TRBJ1-3, with D perhaps TRBD1 (6 bases). Germline-derived CDR1 and CDR2 are MDHEN and SYDVKM. Trimming shortened V by 4 bases and J by 0 bases, and 10 bases separated the two germline ends. This CDR3 is 15 amino acids long. Here the CDR3 DNA reads TGTGCCAGCAGTTCGACAGGTTTCTCTGGAAACACCATATATTTT. Its protein product is CASSSTGFSGNTIYF. Using reference TRBV28 and TRBJ1-3 for the parts outside the CDR3, the full variable domain is DVKVTQSSRYLVKRTGEKVFLECVQDMDHENMFWYRQDPGLGLRLIYFSYDVKMKEKGDIPEGYSVSREKKERFSLILESASTNQTSMYLCASSSTGFSGNTIYFGEGSWLTVV.

This clonotype showed up just a few times. The chain joins TRBV9 to TRBJ2-5; D could derive from TRBD1 or TRBD2 (5 bases each). Trimming left V 1 base short and J 8 bases short, with 21 bases between. This CDR3 is 16 amino acids long. The germline V gene has CDR1 SGDLS and CDR2 YYNGEE. The CDR3 DNA sequence: TGTGCCAGCAGCGTAAACGGTCTAGAAACATGGGACACCCAGTACTTC. As protein: CASSVNGLETWDTQYF.

In its sample, this clonotype was seen a few times. V is TRBV11-2 and J is TRBJ2-7; 7 bases are shared with TRBD2. The CDR3 has 21 residues. V lost 0 bases, J lost 0 bases, and 20 bases stayed unmatched. The germline gives CDR1 SGHAT, CDR2 FQNNGV. The CDR3 DNA reads TGTGCCAGCAGCTTAGATGTGACGGGGGAGGGGAAGGGGATTTACTCCTACGAGCAGTACTTC. As protein: CASSLDVTGEGKGIYSYEQYF.

This clonotype was observed many times. V gene TRBV20-1 combines with J gene TRBJ2-7; 7 bases match TRBD2. Germline V gives CDR1 DFQATT, CDR2 SNEGSKA (reference sequence). V lost 2 bases to trimming and J lost 4 bases; unmatched junction nucleotides: 8. There are 14 residues in the CDR3. The CDR3 region is CSARLAGERYEQYF. The DNA of the CDR3 is TGCAGTGCTAGATTGGCGGGAGAGCGGTACGAGCAGTACTTC.

This clonotype was seen at least ten times. This rearrangement joins TRBV5-5 to TRBJ2-2; D remains ambiguous. CDR1 SGHKS and CDR2 YYEKEE come from the germline V gene (reference sequence). Trimming pared 0 bases from V and 7 bases from J, leaving 13 bases between. The CDR3 is 15 residues long. CDR3: CASSLDGAGGGELFF. The DNA for the CDR3 is TGTGCCAGCAGCTTGGATGGAGCTGGTGGCGGGGAGCTGTTTTTT. The variable domain in full, with the rest retrieved from reference TRBV5-5 and TRBJ2-2, is DAGVTQSPTHLIKTRGQQVTLRCSPISGHKSVSWYQQVLGQGPQFIFQYYEKEERGRGNFPDRFSARQFPNYSSELNVNALLLGDSALYLCASSLDGAGGGELFFGEGSRLTVL.

The chain uses TRBV3-1 and TRBJ2-1; 14 bases fit TRBD2. CDR3 length: 18 amino acids. V shed 0 bases, J shed 1 base, and the junction held 2 bases outside the gene matches. Germline lookup yields CDR1 LGHDT and CDR2 YNNKEL (reference sequence). The chain's CDR3 is CASSQEGTSGRSYNEQFF. CDR3 DNA sequence: TGTGCCAGCAGCCAAGAGGGGACTAGCGGGAGATCCTACAATGAGCAGTTCTTC.

This clonotype has only a few counts. The V call is TRBV27, the J call TRBJ1-2, with 9 bases aligning to TRBD1. The CDR3 length is 14 residues. Germline values: CDR1 MNHEY, CDR2 SMNVEV (reference sequence). V shed 2 bases, J shed 7 bases, and the junction held 5 bases outside the gene matches. As DNA, the CDR3 is TGTGCCAGCAGTTTAATACAGGGGGCGAGTGGCTACACCTTC. Protein sequence: CASSLIQGASGYTF.

A word on this clonotype: The junction shows a germline mismatch at one end, possibly a read error. The chain recombines TRBV4-3 with TRBJ2-5, with 7 bases that match TRBD2. Germline V gene sequence: CDR1 LGHNA, CDR2 YSLEER. The CDR3 consists of 16 residues. The CDR3 region has the DNA TGCGCCAGTAGCCAAGGGCCGACTCTTAGCGGGGAGACCCAGTACTTC. It codes for CASSQGPTLSGETQYF.

The J gene is TRBJ2-3, the V gene TRBV15, with D possibly TRBD1 on 6 matching bases. The germline gives CDR1 LNHNV, CDR2 YYDKDF (reference sequence). Deletions cut 5 bases from V and 6 bases from J, with 9 bases between. The CDR3 consists of 12 residues. The CDR3 here is CATSGGEDTQYF. For the CDR3, the DNA is TGTGCCACCAGCGGGGGCGAGGATACGCAGTATTTT. Complete variable domain (other parts from reference TRBV15 and TRBJ2-3): DAMVIQNPRYQVTQFGKPVTLSCSQTLNHNVMYWYQQKSSQAPKLLFHYYDKDFNNEADTPDNFQSRRPNTSFCFLDIRSPGLGDTAMYLCATSGGEDTQYFGPGTRLTVL.

V gene TRBV20-1 combines with J gene TRBJ2-6, with 7 positions matching TRBD1. The CDR3 has 17 amino acids. CDR1 DFQATT and CDR2 SNEGSKA come from the germline V gene (reference sequence). The V and J ends lost 0 bases and 0 bases, in that order; junction bases with no gene match: 5. In nucleotides, the CDR3 is TGCAGTGCTAGAGAGATACAGGGGCTCTCTGGGGCCAACGTCCTGACTTTC. Translated, it gives CSAREIQGLSGANVLTF.

This clonotype was observed many times. V is TRBV9 and J is TRBJ2-3; D is undetermined. CDR1 and CDR2 from the germline V gene are SGDLS and YYNGEE. With 4 bases removed from V and 5 bases from J, the gap between germline ends came to 17 bases. This CDR3 has 15 residues. CDR3 bases: TGTGCCAGCAGCTCCCGCCCCCGGGTACAAGATACGCAGTATTTT. Amino acid sequence: CASSSRPRVQDTQYF. Variable domain in full (rest from reference TRBV9 and TRBJ2-3): DSGVTQTPKHLITATGQRVTLRCSPRSGDLSVYWYQQSLDQGLQFLIQYYNGEERAKGNILERFSAQQFPDLHSELNLSSLELGDSALYFCASSSRPRVQDTQYFGPGTRLTVL.

V gene TRBV11-3 combines with J gene TRBJ2-2; 8 nucleotides match TRBD2. After removal of 5 bases from V and 2 bases from J, the junction contained 10 bases not matched to a gene. Germline V gene sequence: CDR1 SGHNT, CDR2 YENEEA. The CDR3 has 17 residues. The CDR3 DNA reads as TGTGCCAGCAGCCTCATTCCGGGACTAGTCAACACCGGGGAGCTGTTTTTT. This codes for CASSLIPGLVNTGELFF.

This chain links TRBV12-3 or TRBV12-4 with TRBJ2-5, with TRBD1 as a possible D gene (6 bases). V gave up 6 bases and J gave up 5 bases, with 16 bases separating them. The CDR3 covers 14 residues. The CDR3 spells CASSQQGQKETQYF. As DNA, the CDR3 is TGTGCCAGCAGCCAACAGGGCCAGAAGGAGACCCAGTACTTC.

This chain joins TRBV6-2 or TRBV6-3 and TRBJ2-1, with 9 bases matching TRBD2. The CDR3 has 16 residues. Germline V gene sequence: CDR1 MNHEY, CDR2 SVGEGT. The V and J ends lost 1 base and 7 bases, in that order; junction bases with no gene match: 8. CDR3 protein: CASSYFIAGDFNEQFF. Written as DNA, the CDR3 is TGTGCCAGCAGTTACTTCATAGCGGGAGATTTTAATGAGCAGTTCTTC.

This clonotype was seen a handful of times. The chain links TRBV20-1 to TRBJ2-4, with D unclear. V lost 6 bases, J lost 8 bases, and 8 bases lay in between. Germline lookup yields CDR1 DFQATT and CDR2 SNEGSKA (reference sequence). CDR3 length: 10 amino acids. For the CDR3, the DNA is TGCAGTGCCGCGCAAGACATTCAGTACTTC. It is translated as CSAAQDIQYF.

This clonotype was detected only a few times. The V and J genes are TRBV28 and TRBJ1-2, with D possibly matching TRBD1 (6 bases). This CDR3 is 15 amino acids long. V lost 5 bases and J 3 bases, leaving 16 bases between the germline ends. Germline V gene data show CDR1 as MDHEN and CDR2 as SYDVKM. As DNA, the CDR3 is TGTGCCAGCAGTGACGGGACACTGGCACACTATGGCTACACCTTC. This codes for CASSDGTLAHYGYTF.

This rearrangement joins TRBV12-3 or TRBV12-4 to TRBJ1-2, with 7 positions matching TRBD1. The J segment lost 7 bases and the V segment lost 6 bases, leaving 5 bases of the junction unmatched. CDR3 length equals 12 residues. The CDR3 DNA reads TGTGCCAGCAGCCAGACAGGGTCTGGCTACACCTTC. It encodes CASSQTGSGYTF.

DNA of the CDR3: TGTGCCAGCAGCTTAGGGGGACAGCTGGGAGATACGCAGTATTTT. Protein sequence: CASSLGGQLGDTQYF. V is TRBV7-2 and J is TRBJ2-3; TRBD1 aligns across 7 bases. The junction had 6 bases not matched to a gene; V was cut back by 1 base and J by 5 bases. The CDR3 is 15 residues long. Germline values: CDR1 SGHTA, CDR2 FQGNSA. The full variable domain, its missing parts supplied by reference TRBV7-2 and TRBJ2-3, is GAGVSQSPSNKVTEKGKDVELRCDPISGHTALYWYRQSLGQGLEFLIYFQGNSAPDKSGLPSDRFSAERTGGSVSTLTIQRTQQEDSAVYLCASSLGGQLGDTQYFGPGTRLTVL.

This clonotype appeared a few times. The CDR3 spells CASSSAPSGWDEQFF. The CDR3 coding sequence is TGTGCCAGCAGTTCGGCCCCCTCGGGTTGGGATGAGCAGTTCTTC. The V call is TRBV28, the J call TRBJ2-1; D is ambiguous. The CDR3 length is 15 residues. Trimming left V 4 bases short and J 8 bases short, with 18 bases between. In germline, CDR1 is MDHEN, CDR2 SYDVKM.

This clonotype was recorded many times. The chain links TRBV12-3 or TRBV12-4 to TRBJ2-7; 11 nucleotides agree with TRBD2. V lost 10 bases, J lost 5 bases, and 7 bases stayed unmatched. CDR3 length equals 13 residues. This chain's CDR3 is CATAELAGDEQYF. The CDR3 region has the DNA TGTGCCACCGCCGAACTAGCGGGAGACGAGCAGTACTTC.

Comments on this clonotype: At one of its ends the junction is not consistent with the germline gene, which may arise from a read error. The J gene is TRBJ2-7, the V gene TRBV6-6; D gene ambiguous. The V gene's germline CDR1 is MNHNY and CDR2 SVGAGI (reference sequence). The CDR3 length is 13 residues. CDR3 bases: TGTGCCAGCAGCCCCGCATTCTCCTACGGGCAGTACTTC. As protein: CASSPAFSYGQYF.

The chain carries TRBV7-2 and TRBJ2-1; 9 bases are a match to TRBD2. V trimming: 4 bases; J trimming: 4 bases; junction bases outside the gene matches: 5. CDR1 is SGHTA, CDR2 FQGNSA, per germline. The CDR3 totals 15 residues. As DNA, the CDR3 is TGTGCCAGCAGCTCTAGCGGGATCGGGTACAATGAGCAGTTCTTC. The encoded protein is CASSSSGIGYNEQFF.

Notes on this clonotype: Sequence at one end of the junction differs from germline and may be a read error. The chain combines TRBV6-2 or TRBV6-3 with TRBJ1-1; unclear D gene. The germline V gene has CDR1 MNHEY and CDR2 SVGEGT. The CDR3 is 16 amino acids. CDR3: CASSYARGMMNTEPFF. In DNA, the CDR3 is TGTGCTAGCAGTTACGCTCGGGGAATGATGAACACTGAACCTTTCTTT.

This clonotype was observed a few times. This chain links TRBV11-3 with TRBJ1-2, with 8 bases fitting TRBD1. Germline V gene data show CDR1 as SGHNT and CDR2 as YENEEA. The CDR3 totals 17 residues. V shed 3 bases and J 3 bases; nucleotides not matched to a gene: 12. The chain's CDR3 is CASSFGNGQGGDYGYTF. The DNA of the CDR3 is TGTGCCAGCAGCTTCGGCAACGGACAGGGTGGGGACTATGGCTACACCTTC.

This clonotype occurred many times. The chain is built from TRBV29-1 and TRBJ1-5; D not resolved. V lost 4 bases to trimming and J lost 2 bases, with 9 bases between them. This CDR3 spans 13 amino acids. The V gene's germline CDR1 is SQVTM and CDR2 ANQGSEA. CDR3 loop: CSVVISGNQPQHF. As DNA, the CDR3 is TGCAGCGTTGTGATCTCCGGCAATCAGCCCCAGCATTTT. The complete variable domain, with remaining parts taken from reference TRBV29-1 and TRBJ1-5, reads SAVISQKPSRDICQRGTSLTIQCQVDSQVTMMFWYRQQPGQSLTLIATANQGSEATYESGFVIDKFPISRPNLTFSTLTVSNMSPEDSSIYLCSVVISGNQPQHFGDGTRLSIL.

The rearrangement joins TRBV6-5 to TRBJ2-2, with D uncertain. Between the trimmed V and J ends, which lost 6 bases and 2 bases, there was a span of 19 bases. Germline V CDR1 and CDR2: MNHEY, SVGAGI. This CDR3 comprises 17 residues. The CDR3 region is CASSKFPATFNTGELFF. In nucleotides, the CDR3 is TGTGCCAGCAGCAAATTCCCGGCGACGTTTAACACCGGGGAGCTGTTTTTT.